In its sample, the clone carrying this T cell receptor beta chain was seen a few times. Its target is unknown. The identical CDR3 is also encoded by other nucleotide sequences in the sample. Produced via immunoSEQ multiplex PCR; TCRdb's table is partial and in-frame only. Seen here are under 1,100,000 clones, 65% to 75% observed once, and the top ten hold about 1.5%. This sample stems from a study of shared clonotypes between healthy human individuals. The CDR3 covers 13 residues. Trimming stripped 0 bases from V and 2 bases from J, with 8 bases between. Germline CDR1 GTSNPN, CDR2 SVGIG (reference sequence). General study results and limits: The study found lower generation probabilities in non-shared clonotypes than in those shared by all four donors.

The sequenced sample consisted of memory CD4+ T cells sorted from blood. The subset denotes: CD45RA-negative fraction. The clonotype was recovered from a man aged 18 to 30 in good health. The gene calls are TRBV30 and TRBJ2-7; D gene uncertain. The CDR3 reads CAWSVPPTYEQYF. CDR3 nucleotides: TGTGCCTGGAGTGTACCACCCACCTACGAGCAGTACTTC. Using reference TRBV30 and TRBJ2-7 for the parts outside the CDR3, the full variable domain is SQTIHQWPATLVQPVGSPLSLECTVEGTSNPNLYWYRQAAGRGLQLLFYSVGIGQISSEVPQNLSASRPQDRQFILSSKKLLLSDSGFYLCAWSVPPTYEQYFGPGTRLTVT.